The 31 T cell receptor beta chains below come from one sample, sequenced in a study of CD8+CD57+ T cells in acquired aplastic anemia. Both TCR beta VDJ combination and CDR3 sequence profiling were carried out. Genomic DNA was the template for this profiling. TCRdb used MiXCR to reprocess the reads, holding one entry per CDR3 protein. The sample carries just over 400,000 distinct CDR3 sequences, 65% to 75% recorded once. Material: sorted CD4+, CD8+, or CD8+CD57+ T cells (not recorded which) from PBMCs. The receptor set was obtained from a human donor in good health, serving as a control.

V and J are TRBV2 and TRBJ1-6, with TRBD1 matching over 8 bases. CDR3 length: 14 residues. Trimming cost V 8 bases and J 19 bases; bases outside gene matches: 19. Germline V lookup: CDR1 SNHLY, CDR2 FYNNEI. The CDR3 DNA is TGTGCCAGCGCGACAGGGGCGGGTAATCAGCCCCAGCACTTT. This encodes CASATGAGNQPQHF.

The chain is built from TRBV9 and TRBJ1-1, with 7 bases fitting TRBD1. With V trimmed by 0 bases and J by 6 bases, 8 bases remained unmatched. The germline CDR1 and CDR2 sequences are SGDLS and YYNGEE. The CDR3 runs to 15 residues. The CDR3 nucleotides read TGTGCCAGCAGCGTAGCTTCCGAGACAGGGTCTGAAGCTTTCTTT. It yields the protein CASSVASETGSEAFF.

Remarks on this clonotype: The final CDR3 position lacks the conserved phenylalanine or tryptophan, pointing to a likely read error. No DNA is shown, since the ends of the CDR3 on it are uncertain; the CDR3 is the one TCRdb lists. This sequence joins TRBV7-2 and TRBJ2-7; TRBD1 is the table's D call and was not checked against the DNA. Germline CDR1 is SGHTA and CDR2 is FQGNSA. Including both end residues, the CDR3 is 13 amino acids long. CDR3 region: CASSLGAGPQHYQ.

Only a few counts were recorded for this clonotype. CDR3: CASSIPGLETDEQFF. The CDR3 nucleotides are TGTGCCAGTAGTATCCCAGGACTAGAAACAGATGAGCAGTTCTTC. The rearrangement links TRBV19 to TRBJ2-1, with TRBD2 identical over 7 bases. After removal of 3 bases from V and 8 bases from J, the junction contained 10 bases not matched to a gene. The V gene's germline CDR1 is LNHDA and CDR2 SQIVND (reference sequence). This CDR3 comprises 15 residues.

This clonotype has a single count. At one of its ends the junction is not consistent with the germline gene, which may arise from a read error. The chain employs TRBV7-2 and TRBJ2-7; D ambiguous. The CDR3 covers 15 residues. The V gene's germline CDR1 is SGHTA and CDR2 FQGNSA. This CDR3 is CASSLKGGNYYQHYF. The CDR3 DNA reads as TGTGCCAGCAGCTTAAAGGGCGGAAACTACTACCAGCACTACTTC.

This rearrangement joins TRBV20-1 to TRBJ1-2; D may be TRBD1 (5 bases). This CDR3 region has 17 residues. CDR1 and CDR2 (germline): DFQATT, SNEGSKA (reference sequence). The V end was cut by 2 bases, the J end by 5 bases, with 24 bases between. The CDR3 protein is CSARTPTAAPIWYGYTF. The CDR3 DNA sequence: TGCAGTGCTAGAACCCCGACAGCGGCGCCAATTTGGTATGGCTACACCTTC.

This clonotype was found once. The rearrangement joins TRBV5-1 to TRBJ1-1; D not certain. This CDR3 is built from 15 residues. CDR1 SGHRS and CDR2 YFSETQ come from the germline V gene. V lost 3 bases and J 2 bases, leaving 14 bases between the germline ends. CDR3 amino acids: CASSWTLDINTEAFF. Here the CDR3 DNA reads TGCGCCAGCAGCTGGACTCTTGACATCAACACTGAAGCTTTCTTT.

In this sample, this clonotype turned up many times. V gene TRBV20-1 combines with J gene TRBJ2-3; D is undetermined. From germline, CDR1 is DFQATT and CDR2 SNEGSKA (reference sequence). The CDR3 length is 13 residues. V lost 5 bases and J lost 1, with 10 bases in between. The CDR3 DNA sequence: TGCAGTGCTCCACGAGAGGGCACAGATACGCAGTATTTT. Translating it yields CSAPREGTDTQYF.

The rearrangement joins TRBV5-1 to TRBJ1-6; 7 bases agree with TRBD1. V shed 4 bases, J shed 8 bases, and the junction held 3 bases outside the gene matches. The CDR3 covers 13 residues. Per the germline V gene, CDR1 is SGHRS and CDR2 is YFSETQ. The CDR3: CASSVDRDSPLHF. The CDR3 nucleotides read TGCGCCAGCAGCGTCGACAGGGATTCACCCCTCCACTTT. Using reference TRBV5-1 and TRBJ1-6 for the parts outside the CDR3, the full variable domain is KAGVTQTPRYLIKTRGQQVTLSCSPISGHRSVSWYQQTPGQGLQFLFEYFSETQRNKGNFPGRFSGRQFSNSRSEMNVSTLELGDSALYLCASSVDRDSPLHFGNGTRLTVT.

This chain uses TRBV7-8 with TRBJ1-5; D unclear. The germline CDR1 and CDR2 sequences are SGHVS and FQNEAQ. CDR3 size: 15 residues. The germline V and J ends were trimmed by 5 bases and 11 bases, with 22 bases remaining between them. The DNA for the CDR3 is TGTGCCAGCAGCAAGGGCCTACTAATCCAAGAGACCCAGCATTTT. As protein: CASSKGLLIQETQHF.

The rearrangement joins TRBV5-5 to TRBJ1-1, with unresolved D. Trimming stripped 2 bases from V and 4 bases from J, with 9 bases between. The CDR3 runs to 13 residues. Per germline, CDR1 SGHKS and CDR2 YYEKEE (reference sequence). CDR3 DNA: TGTGCCAGCAGCTTACCAGGTCCCACTGAAGCTTTCTTT. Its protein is CASSLPGPTEAFF.

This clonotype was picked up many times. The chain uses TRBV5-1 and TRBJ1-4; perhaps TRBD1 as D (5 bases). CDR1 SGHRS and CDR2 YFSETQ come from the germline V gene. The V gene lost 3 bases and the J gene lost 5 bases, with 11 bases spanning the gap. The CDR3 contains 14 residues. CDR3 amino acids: CASSWGGSNEKLFF. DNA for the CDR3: TGCGCCAGCAGCTGGGGGGGATCAAATGAAAAACTGTTTTTT.

CDR3 in DNA: TGCGCCAGCAGCCATCGGACTAGCAGGGCATCAGATACGCAGTATTTT. It yields the protein CASSHRTSRASDTQYF. The V call is TRBV5-1, the J call TRBJ2-3, with TRBD2 matching over 8 bases. V gave up 4 bases and J gave up 4 bases; unmatched junction bases: 11. The CDR3 covers 16 residues. Germline lookup yields CDR1 SGHRS and CDR2 YFSETQ. Full variable domain (rest looked up from reference TRBV5-1 and TRBJ2-3): KAGVTQTPRYLIKTRGQQVTLSCSPISGHRSVSWYQQTPGQGLQFLFEYFSETQRNKGNFPGRFSGRQFSNSRSEMNVSTLELGDSALYLCASSHRTSRASDTQYFGPGTRLTVL.

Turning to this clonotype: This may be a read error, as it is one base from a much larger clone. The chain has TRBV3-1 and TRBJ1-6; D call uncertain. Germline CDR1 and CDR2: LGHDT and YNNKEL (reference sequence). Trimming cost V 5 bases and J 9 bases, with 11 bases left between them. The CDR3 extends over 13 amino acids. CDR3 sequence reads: CASSNSNSSPLHF. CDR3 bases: TGTGCCAGCAGCAACAGTAATAGTTCACCCCTCCACTTT.

CDR3 sequence reads: CSARTGGDYNEQFF. The CDR3 bases are TGCAGTGCCCGAACAGGGGGTGACTACAATGAGCAGTTCTTC. The chain uses TRBV20-1 and TRBJ2-1; 8 bases line up with TRBD1. V gave up 6 bases and J gave up 3 bases; unmatched junction bases: 7. Germline CDR1 and CDR2: DFQATT and SNEGSKA (reference sequence). This CDR3 has 14 residues.

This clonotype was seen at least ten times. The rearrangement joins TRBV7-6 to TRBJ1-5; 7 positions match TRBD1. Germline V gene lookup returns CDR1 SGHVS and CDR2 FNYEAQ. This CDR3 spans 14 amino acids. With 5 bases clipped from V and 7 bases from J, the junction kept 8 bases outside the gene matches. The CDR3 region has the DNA TGTGCCAGCAGCCCGACAGGGAGTCACCAGCCCCAGCATTTT. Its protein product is CASSPTGSHQPQHF.

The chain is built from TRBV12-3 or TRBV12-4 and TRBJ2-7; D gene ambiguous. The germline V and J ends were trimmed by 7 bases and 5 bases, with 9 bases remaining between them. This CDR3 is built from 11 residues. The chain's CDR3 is CASTSGHEQYF. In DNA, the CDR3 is TGTGCCAGCACCTCTGGACACGAGCAGTACTTC.

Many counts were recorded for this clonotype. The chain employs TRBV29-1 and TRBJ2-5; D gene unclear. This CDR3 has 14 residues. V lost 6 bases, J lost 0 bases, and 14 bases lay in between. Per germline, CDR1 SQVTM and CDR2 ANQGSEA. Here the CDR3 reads CSVGEQAYQETQYF. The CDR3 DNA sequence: TGCAGCGTAGGTGAGCAAGCGTACCAAGAGACCCAGTACTTC.

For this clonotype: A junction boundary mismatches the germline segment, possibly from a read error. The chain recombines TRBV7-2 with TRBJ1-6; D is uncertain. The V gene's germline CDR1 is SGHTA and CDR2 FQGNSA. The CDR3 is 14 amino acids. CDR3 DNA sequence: TGTGCCAGCAGCTTAACTATCAATCAGCCCCAGCACCATTTT. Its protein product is CASSLTINQPQHHF. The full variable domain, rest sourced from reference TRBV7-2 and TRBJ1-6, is GAGVSQSPSNKVTEKGKDVELRCDPISGHTALYWYRQSLGQGLEFLIYFQGNSAPDKSGLPSDRFSAERTGGSVSTLTIQRTQQEDSAVYLCASSLTINQPQHHFGNGTRLTVT.

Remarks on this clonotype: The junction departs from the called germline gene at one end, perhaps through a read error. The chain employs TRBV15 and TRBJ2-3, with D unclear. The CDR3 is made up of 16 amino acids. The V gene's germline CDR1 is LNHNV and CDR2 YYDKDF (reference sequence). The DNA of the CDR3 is TGTGCCACCAGCAGAGAATCCTCATTGAGCACAGATACGCGGTATTTT. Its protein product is CATSRESSLSTDTRYF. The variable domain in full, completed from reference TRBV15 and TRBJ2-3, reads DAMVIQNPRYQVTQFGKPVTLSCSQTLNHNVMYWYQQKSSQAPKLLFHYYDKDFNNEADTPDNFQSRRPNTSFCFLDIRSPGLGDTAMYLCATSRESSLSTDTRYFGPGTRLTVL.

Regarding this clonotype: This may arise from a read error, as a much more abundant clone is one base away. For the CDR3, the DNA is TGCGCCAGCGGCTTGGGAATAGGGGGAGAGACCCAGTACTTC. Translation gives CASGLGIGGETQYF. The chain couples TRBV5-1 to TRBJ2-7, with a weak D call TRBD1 (6 bases). The end of the DNA fits TRBJ2-5 better, so the J call may be wrong. Germline assignment: CDR1 SGHRS and CDR2 YFSETQ. This CDR3 has 14 amino acids.

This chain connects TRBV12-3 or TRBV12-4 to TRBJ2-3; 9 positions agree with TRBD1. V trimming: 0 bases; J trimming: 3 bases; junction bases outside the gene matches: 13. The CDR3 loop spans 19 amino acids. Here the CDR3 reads CASSLAASYRDRATDTQYF. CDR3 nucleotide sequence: TGTGCCAGCAGTTTAGCGGCCTCCTACCGGGACAGGGCGACAGATACGCAGTATTTT.

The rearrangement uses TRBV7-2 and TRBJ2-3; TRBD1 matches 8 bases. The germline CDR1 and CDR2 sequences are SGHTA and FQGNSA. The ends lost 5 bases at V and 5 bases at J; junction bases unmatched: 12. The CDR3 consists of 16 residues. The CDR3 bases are TGTGCCAGCAGCCGACAGCCGGGACAGGAAATAGATACGCAGTATTTT. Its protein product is CASSRQPGQEIDTQYF.

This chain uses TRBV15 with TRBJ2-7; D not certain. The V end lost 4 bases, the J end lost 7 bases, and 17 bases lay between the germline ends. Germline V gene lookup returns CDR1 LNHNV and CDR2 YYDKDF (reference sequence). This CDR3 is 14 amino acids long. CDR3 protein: CATSNLFPQDEQYF. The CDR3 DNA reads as TGTGCCACCAGCAACCTCTTCCCTCAGGATGAGCAGTACTTC.

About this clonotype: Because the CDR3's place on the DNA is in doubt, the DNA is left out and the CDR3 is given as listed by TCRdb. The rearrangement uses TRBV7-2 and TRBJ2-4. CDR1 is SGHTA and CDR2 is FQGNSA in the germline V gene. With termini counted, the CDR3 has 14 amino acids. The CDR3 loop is CASSQHQTQYFEYF.

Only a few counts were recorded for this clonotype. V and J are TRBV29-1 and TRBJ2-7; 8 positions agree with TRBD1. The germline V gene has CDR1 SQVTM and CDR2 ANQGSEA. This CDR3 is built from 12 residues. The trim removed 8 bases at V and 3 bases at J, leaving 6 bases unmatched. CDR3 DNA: TGCAGCATTATTACAGGGGGCTACGAGCAGTACTTC. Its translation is CSIITGGYEQYF.

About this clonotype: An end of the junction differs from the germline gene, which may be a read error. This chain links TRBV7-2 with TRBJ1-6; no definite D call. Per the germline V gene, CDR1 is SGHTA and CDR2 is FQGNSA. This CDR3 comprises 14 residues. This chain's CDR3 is CASSKHQEECHRYF. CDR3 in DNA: TGTGCCAGCAGCAAACACCAGGAGGAATGCCATCGCTACTTT.

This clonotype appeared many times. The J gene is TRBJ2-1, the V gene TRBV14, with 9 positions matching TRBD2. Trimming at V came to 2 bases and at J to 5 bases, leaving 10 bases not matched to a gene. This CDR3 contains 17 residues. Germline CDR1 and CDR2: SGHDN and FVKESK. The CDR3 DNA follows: TGTGCCAGCAGCCAACTAGGCGGCGGGGGGGCCCACAATGAGCAGTTCTTC. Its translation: CASSQLGGGGAHNEQFF.

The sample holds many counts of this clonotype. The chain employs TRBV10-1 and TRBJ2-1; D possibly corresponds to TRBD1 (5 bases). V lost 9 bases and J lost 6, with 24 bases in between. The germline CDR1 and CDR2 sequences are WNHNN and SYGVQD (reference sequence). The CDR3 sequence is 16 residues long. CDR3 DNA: TGCGCCAGGAATCGAAACCAGGGCGGTAACGCCAATGAGCAGTTCTTC. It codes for CARNRNQGGNANEQFF.

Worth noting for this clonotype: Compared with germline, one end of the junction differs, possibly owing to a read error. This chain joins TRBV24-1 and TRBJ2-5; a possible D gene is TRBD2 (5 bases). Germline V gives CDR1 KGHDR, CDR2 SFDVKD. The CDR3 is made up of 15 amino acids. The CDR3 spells CVTSARTRSTGTQYF. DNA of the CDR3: TGTGTCACCAGTGCTCGGACTCGATCTACGGGGACCCAGTACTTC.

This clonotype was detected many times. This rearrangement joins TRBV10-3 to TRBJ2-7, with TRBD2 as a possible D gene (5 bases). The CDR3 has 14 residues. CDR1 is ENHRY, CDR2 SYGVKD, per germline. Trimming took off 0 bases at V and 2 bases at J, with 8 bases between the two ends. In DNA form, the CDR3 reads TGTGCCATCAGTGAGTCAACAGCGGCCTACGAGCAGTACTTC. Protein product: CAISESTAAYEQYF.